This TCR beta chain is from a study of somatic mutations in cytotoxic T cells in rheumatoid arthritis. In the study overall: Blood samples of roughly 33 ml were drawn from patients (in EDTA) right after diagnosis and before any treatment. Several of the V beta antibody-stained T-cell populations were flow-sorted at nearly 100% purity; V beta1+ cells were among them and were sequenced for TCRB.

Generated by immunoSEQ multiplex PCR, the TCRdb table keeps only in-frame clones and is missing some. The data contain over 7,000 clones, about 90% of them singletons. V lost 5 bases and J lost 0, with 9 bases in between. In germline, CDR1 is SGHTA, CDR2 FQGTGA. This CDR3 is 14 amino acids long. The rearrangement joins TRBV7-3 to TRBJ2-3; D not resolved. The sample comprised CD8+ T cells sorted from blood. The TCR comes from a man aged 35 to 55 with rheumatoid arthritis. The CDR3 protein is CASSETGSTDTQYF. DNA of the CDR3: TGTGCCAGCAGCGAGACTGGTAGCACAGATACGCAGTATTTT. Together with reference TRBV7-3 and TRBJ2-3, the CDR3 gives the full variable domain: GAGVSQTPSNKVTEKGKYVELRCDPISGHTALYWYRQSLGQGPEFLIYFQGTGAADDSGLPNDRFFAVRPEGSVSTLKIQRTERGDSAVYLCASSETGSTDTQYFGPGTRLTVL.